In its sample, the clone carrying this T cell receptor (beta chain) was seen many times. This specimen belongs to a study of breast tumors, draining lymph nodes, adjacent tissues. Breast cancer patients provided tissue from their axillary draining lymph nodes. TCRdb reprocessed the multiplex PCR reads with MiXCR, giving one entry per CDR3 protein. Altogether approximately 170,000 distinct CDR3 sequences are present, 30% to 35% being singletons, with the ten largest covering around 4.1%. The material sequenced was axillary lymph node tissue. This TCR was recovered from a female donor with breast cancer. Some clones in this sample may be carry-over from other donors' samples.

The CDR3 DNA sequence: TGCGCCAGCAGCTCCACATTCCAAGAGACCCAGTACTTC. This sequence encodes CASSSTFQETQYF. This rearrangement joins TRBV5-1 to TRBJ2-5; D ambiguous. The CDR3 is 13 residues long. Germline lookup yields CDR1 SGHRS and CDR2 YFSETQ. Trimming removed 3 bases from V and 1 base from J, with 7 bases in between.